This T cell receptor beta chain appears in the sequencing data of a study of CD8 T cell repertoires and HIV-1 epitope variants. Profiled with immunoSEQ multiplex PCR; TCRdb holds only in-frame clones, not every one. The sample includes roughly 2,000 clones, around 71% of them seen just once. The CDR3 loop spans 14 amino acids. From germline, CDR1 is MDHEN and CDR2 SYDVKM. Trimming cost V 10 bases and J 1 base, with 16 bases left between them. In its sample, this clone ranks as large. Its specificity is unknown. The V call is TRBV28, the J call TRBJ1-1, with D perhaps matching TRBD1 (6 bases). The receptor was derived from a male donor with HIV. Material for sequencing was cultured CD8+ T cells derived from PBMCs. The CDR3 nucleotides are TGTGCCACCTTTCCGACAGGCTCGAACACTGAAGCTTTCTTT. Protein: CATFPTGSNTEAFF. Full variable domain (missing parts from reference TRBV28 and TRBJ1-1): DVKVTQSSRYLVKRTGEKVFLECVQDMDHENMFWYRQDPGLGLRLIYFSYDVKMKEKGDIPEGYSVSREKKERFSLILESASTNQTSMYLCATFPTGSNTEAFFGQGTRLTVV.